This section outlines one T cell receptor (beta chain) sequence together with its context. Its cognate antigen has yet to be identified. No much larger clone is present one base from it, and per-base qualities are unavailable. The source of the sample is a study of T cell responses to AZD1222 COVID-19 vaccine listed by TCRdb under 2021. Regarding the study in general: AZD1222 recipients whose second dose came at about 4 weeks and those whose second dose came at about 12 weeks were combined into one group, since spike-specific TCR depth and breadth did not differ between the two schedules. A total of 240 or so trial participants underwent TCR sequencing, of whom 200 to 220 had received two doses of AZD1222 and roughly 26 had received two doses of the MenACWY control vaccine. Trial participants were enrolled by age into subgroups of 18-55, 56-69 and 70-plus years, and about 150, 27 and 61 TCR-sequenced participants, respectively, were included in these subgroups.

The CDR3 regions of human TCRbeta chains were analyzed by immunosequencing. The authors' pipeline ran thus. Repertoire TCRs were checked for matches against a reference library of SARS-CoV-2-specific TCRs that had been generated using the MIRA antigen-specificity platform. Breadth meant the fraction of unique TCRs that were SARS-CoV-2-associated, whereas depth meant the fraction of total T cells that were SARS-CoV-2-associated. Using the MIRA data, every spike-specific TCR was mapped to the spike region that the TCR reacted to and assigned to either a CD4 or a CD8 class. Log10-transformed breadth and depth values were compared by one-way ANOVA with Sidak's multiple comparisons tests. This is the immuneACCESS table as TCRdb keeps it, with only in-frame sequences that have V and J called. A part of the clones is gone; compared with another copy, unresolved V genes explain less than half, and the rest is unexplained. V and J calls and clone size come straight from that table; D and trimming were deduced from the DNA. This sample has 90,000 to 120,000 clones in its table, and roughly nine tenths of those were observed once. The top ten clones comprise 3.5% to 5% of the sample.

General study outcomes and caveats: Conclusions about previously exposed vaccinees were limited because only a handful of AZD1222 recipients were SARS-CoV-2 seropositive at baseline. The whole spike protein was spanned by vaccine-associated CD4 TCRs, and dominant responses were seen in regions 160-218 and 743-854. After two AZD1222 doses, both the breadth and the depth of spike-specific TCRs were significantly higher than at day 0 and than in MenACWY recipients. No day 14 peak-response samples were available, so repertoires were characterized only after the peak T cell response. Participants were mostly white British, with more females than males. The authors suggested clonal diversity may have been underestimated. Reportedly, close to half of the unique spike-specific TCRs recognized epitopes lying outside the regions that are mutated in the B.1.351 and B.1.1.7 variants. In the small 56-69-year group, the increase in depth fell short of significance, most likely because of low power.

The label giving this sample's time point can be read as: baseline before first vaccination. The vaccinee samples were drawn from two UK trials, COV001 and COV002, one of which was a single-blind randomized controlled phase 2/3 trial testing AZD1222 (ChAdOx1 nCoV-19) in healthy adults. Trial participant PBMC samples were collected at day 0 and day 28 after the second dose for TCRbeta chain sequencing. This receptor was obtained from an adult in good health. Sequenced here: peripheral blood, sampled on day 0 of AZD1222 vaccination.

The CDR3 is CASSLLAGFGYNEQFF. The DNA reads TGTGCCAGCAGTCTTTTAGCGGGATTTGGCTACAATGAGCAGTTCTTC. This receptor chain uses TRBV5-6 and TRBJ2-1, with 8 bases in between that match TRBD2. For CDR1 and CDR2, the germline V gene lists SGHDT and YYEEEE. V is trimmed back by 5 bases and J by 3 bases, and the junction contains 10 bases that no gene match accounts for. The CDR3 contains 16 residues, cysteine and phenylalanine counted. The read is trimmed to its CDR3 DNA, 48 bases read in frame from base 1.